Presented here are 7 T cell receptor beta chains from one specimen sequenced in a study of monozygotic twins with inflammatory bowel disease. One entry per CDR3 protein, without DNA, is what TCRdb gives after re-calling the 5' RACE reads. The listing records under 350,000 distinct CDR3 sequences. Sequencing input: blood. The receptors shown here come from a human donor with ulcerative colitis or Crohn's disease, or a healthy co-twin of an affected twin (not recorded which).

The genes are TRBV28 and TRBJ2-3; TCRdb gives TRBD2 as the D gene, but with no DNA this cannot be confirmed. The CDR3 consists of 15 residues. Germline CDR1 MDHEN, CDR2 SYDVKM. The CDR3 loop is CASSLFSGGSDTQYF.

V usage is TRBV4-3 and J usage is TRBJ1-3; TCRdb's D call of TRBD1 is untestable without DNA. The CDR3 has 16 residues. In germline, CDR1 is LGHNA, CDR2 YSLEER. The CDR3 sequence is CASSQPDRISGNTIYF.

The J gene is TRBJ2-3, the V gene TRBV27; TCRdb indicates TRBD1, and absent DNA this call remains unverified. CDR3 length: 14 amino acids. Germline V gives CDR1 MNHEY, CDR2 SMNVEV (reference sequence). CDR3 in amino acids: CASGPLGGSDTQYF.

The genes are TRBV28 and TRBJ2-5; as DNA is missing, the TRBD2 call by TCRdb cannot be tested. Germline V gene data show CDR1 as MDHEN and CDR2 as SYDVKM. The CDR3 consists of 12 residues. CDR3 sequence reads: CASRGGHETQYF.

The chain carries TRBV5-4 and TRBJ2-3. Looked up from germline, CDR1 is SGHNT and CDR2 is YYREEE (reference sequence). This CDR3 has 14 amino acids. CDR3 sequence reads: CASSLASRPDTQYF.

The chain uses TRBV5-1 and TRBJ2-1. The CDR3 loop spans 12 amino acids. Per the germline V gene, CDR1 is SGHRS and CDR2 is YFSETQ. Here the CDR3 reads CASSLELTEQFF.

V usage is TRBV3-1 and J usage is TRBJ2-6. The CDR3 is 15 amino acids. Germline V gene lookup returns CDR1 LGHDT and CDR2 YNNKEL (reference sequence). CDR3 protein: CASNYPGSGANVLTF.